Presented here are 2 T cell receptor beta chains from one specimen sequenced in a study of control samples from healthy donors and cancer patients. Here immunoSEQ multiplex PCR was the method, and the copy in TCRdb shows in-frame clones only, minus some. This table holds around 150,000 clones, roughly 90% found once. The sequenced sample consisted of blood. These receptor sequences come from a man aged 25-45 years in good health.

The chain couples TRBV27 to TRBJ2-3; TRBD2 matches at 9 bases. With V trimmed by 0 bases and J by 5 bases, 0 bases remained unmatched. The CDR3 loop spans 14 amino acids. The V gene's germline CDR1 is MNHEY and CDR2 SMNVEV (reference sequence). CDR3 in DNA: TGTGCCAGCAGTTTATCGACTAGCGGAGATACGCAGTATTTT. Translation: CASSLSTSGDTQYF.

The chain joins TRBV7-2 to TRBJ2-1; D gene ambiguous. CDR1 is SGHTA and CDR2 is FQGNSA in the germline V gene. There are 15 residues in the CDR3. V was pared by 5 bases and J by 3 bases, with 14 bases between. The chain's CDR3 is CASSPATAYYNEQFF. The CDR3 nucleotides are TGTGCCAGCAGCCCCGCCACGGCCTACTACAATGAGCAGTTCTTC. The full variable domain, with the rest looked up from reference TRBV7-2 and TRBJ2-1, is GAGVSQSPSNKVTEKGKDVELRCDPISGHTALYWYRQSLGQGLEFLIYFQGNSAPDKSGLPSDRFSAERTGGSVSTLTIQRTQQEDSAVYLCASSPATAYYNEQFFGPGTRLTVL.